This TCR beta chain derives from a study of T-cell reconstitution after alpha-beta-depleted transplantation in children. V was cut by 6 bases and J by 4 bases, with 16 bases left in between. The CDR3 loop spans 14 amino acids. Germline values: CDR1 DFQATT, CDR2 SNEGSKA (reference sequence). This clonotype was observed at least ten times. It was with unique molecular identifiers that the TCRbeta library was prepared. TCRdb processed the PCR reads anew with MiXCR; each CDR3 protein has one entry. The sample has around 680,000 distinct CDR3 sequences, over 15% seen once. The specimen comprised PBMCs from the stem cell graft donor, sampled from the stem cell graft. The sequence was obtained from a human donor who donated a stem cell graft to a child with acute myeloid leukemia. The J gene is TRBJ2-1, the V gene TRBV20-1; D remains ambiguous. CDR3 residues: CSAEGLRYYNEQFF. CDR3 bases: TGCAGTGCCGAAGGGCTCCGATATTACAATGAGCAGTTCTTC.